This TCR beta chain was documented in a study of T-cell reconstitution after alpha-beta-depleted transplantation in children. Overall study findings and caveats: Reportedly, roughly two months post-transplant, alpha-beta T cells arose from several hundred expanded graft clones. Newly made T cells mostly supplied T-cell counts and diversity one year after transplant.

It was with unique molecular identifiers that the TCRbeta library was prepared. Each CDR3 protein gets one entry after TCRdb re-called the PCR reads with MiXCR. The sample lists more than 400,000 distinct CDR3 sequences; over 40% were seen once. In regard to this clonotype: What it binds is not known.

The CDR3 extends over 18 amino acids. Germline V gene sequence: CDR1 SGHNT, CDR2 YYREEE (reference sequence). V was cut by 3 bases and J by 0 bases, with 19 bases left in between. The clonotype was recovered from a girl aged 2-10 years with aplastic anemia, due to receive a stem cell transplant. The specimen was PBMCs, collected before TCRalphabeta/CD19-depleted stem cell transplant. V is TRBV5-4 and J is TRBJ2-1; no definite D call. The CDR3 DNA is TGTGCCAGCAGCTCCCCCCTAAGTGGCGCCCGCTCCTACAATGAGCAGTTCTTC. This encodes CASSSPLSGARSYNEQFF.